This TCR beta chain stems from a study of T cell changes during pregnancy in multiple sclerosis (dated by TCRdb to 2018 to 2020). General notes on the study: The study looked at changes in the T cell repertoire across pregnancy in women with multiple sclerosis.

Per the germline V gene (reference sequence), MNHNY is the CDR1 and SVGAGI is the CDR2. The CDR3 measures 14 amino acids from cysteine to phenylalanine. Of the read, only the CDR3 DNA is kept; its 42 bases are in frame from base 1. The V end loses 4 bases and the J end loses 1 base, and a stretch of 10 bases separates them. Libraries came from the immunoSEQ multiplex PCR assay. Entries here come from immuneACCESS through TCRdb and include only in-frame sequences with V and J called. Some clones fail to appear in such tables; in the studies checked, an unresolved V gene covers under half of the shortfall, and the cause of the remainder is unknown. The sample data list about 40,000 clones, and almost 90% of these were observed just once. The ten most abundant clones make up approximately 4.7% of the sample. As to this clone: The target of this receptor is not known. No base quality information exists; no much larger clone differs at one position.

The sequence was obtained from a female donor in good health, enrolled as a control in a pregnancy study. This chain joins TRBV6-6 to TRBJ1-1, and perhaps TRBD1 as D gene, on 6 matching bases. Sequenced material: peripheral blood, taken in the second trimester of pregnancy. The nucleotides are TGTGCCAGCAGTTTCACAGGGACGAACACTGAAGCTTTCTTT. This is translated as CASSFTGTNTEAFF.